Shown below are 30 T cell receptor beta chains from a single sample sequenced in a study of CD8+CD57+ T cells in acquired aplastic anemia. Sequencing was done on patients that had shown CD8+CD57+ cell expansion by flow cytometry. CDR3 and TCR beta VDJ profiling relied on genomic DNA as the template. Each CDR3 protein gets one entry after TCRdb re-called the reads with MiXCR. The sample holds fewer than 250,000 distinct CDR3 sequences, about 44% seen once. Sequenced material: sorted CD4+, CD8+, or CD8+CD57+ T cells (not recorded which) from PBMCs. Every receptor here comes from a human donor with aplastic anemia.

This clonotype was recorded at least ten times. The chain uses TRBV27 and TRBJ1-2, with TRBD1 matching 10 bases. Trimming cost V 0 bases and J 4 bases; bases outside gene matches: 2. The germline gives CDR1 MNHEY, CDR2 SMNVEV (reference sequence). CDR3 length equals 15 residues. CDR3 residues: CASSLSTGGSYGYTF. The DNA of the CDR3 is TGTGCCAGCAGTTTATCGACAGGGGGCTCCTATGGCTACACCTTC.

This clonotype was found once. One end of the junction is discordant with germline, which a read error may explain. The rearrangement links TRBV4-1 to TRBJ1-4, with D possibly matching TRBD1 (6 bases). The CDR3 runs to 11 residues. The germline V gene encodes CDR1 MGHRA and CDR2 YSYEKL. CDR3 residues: CASSQVGAWVF. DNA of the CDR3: TGCGCCAGCAGCCAAGTGGGGGCTTGGGTTTTT.

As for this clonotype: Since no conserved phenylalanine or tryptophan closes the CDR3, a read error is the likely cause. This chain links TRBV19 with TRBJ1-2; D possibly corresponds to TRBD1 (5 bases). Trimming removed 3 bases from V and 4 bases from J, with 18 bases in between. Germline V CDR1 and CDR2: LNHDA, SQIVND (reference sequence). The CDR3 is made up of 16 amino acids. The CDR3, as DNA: TGTGCCAGTAGTATTTATGACAGAGGGGAACGCTATGGCTACACCTTA. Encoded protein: CASSIYDRGERYGYTL.

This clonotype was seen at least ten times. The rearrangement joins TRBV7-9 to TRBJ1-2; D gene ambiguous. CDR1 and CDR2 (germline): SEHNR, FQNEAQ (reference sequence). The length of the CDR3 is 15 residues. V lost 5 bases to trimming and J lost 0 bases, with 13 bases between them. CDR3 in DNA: TGTGCCAGCAGCCTGACCGAAGACCCTAACTATGGCTACACCTTC. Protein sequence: CASSLTEDPNYGYTF.

The CDR3, as DNA: TGCGCCAGCAGCCAACTATACCGGGGTGGCACTGAAGCTTTCTTT. Translated, it gives CASSQLYRGGTEAFF. The genes are TRBV4-3 and TRBJ1-1; no reliable D call. V gave up 2 bases and J gave up 4 bases, with 14 bases separating them. Germline V CDR1 and CDR2: LGHNA, YSLEER. CDR3 length: 15 residues.

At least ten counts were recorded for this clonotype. CDR3 loop: CASRTGGNTEAFF. The CDR3 coding sequence is TGCGCCAGTAGAACAGGGGGCAACACTGAAGCTTTCTTT. The V and J genes are TRBV4-1 and TRBJ1-1; 9 bases align to TRBD1. The V gene's germline CDR1 is MGHRA and CDR2 YSYEKL. There are 13 residues in the CDR3. With V trimmed by 9 bases and J by 2 bases, 4 bases remained unmatched.

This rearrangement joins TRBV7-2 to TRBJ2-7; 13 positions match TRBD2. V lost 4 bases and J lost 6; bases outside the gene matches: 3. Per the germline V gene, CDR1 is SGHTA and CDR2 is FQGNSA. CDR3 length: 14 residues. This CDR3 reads CASSSGLAGFEQYF. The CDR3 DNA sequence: TGTGCCAGCAGCTCGGGACTAGCGGGGTTCGAGCAGTACTTC.

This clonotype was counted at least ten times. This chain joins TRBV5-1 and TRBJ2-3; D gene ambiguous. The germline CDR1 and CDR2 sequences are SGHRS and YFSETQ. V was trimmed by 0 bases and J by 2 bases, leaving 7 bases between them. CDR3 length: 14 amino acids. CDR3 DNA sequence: TGCGCCAGCAGCTTGGAACAGACCACAGATACGCAGTATTTT. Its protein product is CASSLEQTTDTQYF.

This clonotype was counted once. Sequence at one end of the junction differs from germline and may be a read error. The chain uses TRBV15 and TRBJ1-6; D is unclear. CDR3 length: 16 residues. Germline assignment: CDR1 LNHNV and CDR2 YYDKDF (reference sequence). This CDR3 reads CATSRDHDRYNSPLHF. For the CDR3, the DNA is TGTGCCACCAGCAGAGATCATGACCGCTATAATTCACCCCTCCACTTC.

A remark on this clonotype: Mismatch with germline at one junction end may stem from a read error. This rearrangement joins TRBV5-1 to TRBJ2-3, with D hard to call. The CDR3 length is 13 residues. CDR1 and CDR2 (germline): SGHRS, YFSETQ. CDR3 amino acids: CASSLVVGDTQYF. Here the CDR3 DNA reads TGTGCCAGCAGCTTGGTAGTCGGAGATACGCAGTATTTT.

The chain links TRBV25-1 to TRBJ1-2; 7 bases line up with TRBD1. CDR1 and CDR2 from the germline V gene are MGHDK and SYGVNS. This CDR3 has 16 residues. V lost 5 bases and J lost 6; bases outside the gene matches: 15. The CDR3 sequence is CASSTNRDSLGDGYTF. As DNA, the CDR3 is TGTGCCAGCAGTACTAACCGGGACAGCCTCGGGGATGGCTACACCTTC.

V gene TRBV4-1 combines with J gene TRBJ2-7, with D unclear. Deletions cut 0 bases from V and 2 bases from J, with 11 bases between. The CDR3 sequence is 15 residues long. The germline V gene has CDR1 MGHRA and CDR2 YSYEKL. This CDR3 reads CASSQDLSGAYEQYF. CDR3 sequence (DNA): TGCGCCAGCAGCCAAGATTTATCAGGAGCCTACGAGCAGTACTTC.

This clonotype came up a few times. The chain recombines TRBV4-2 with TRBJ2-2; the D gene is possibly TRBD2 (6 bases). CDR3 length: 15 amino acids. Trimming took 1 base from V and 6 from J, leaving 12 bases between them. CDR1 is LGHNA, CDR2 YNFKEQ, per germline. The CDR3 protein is CASSQGGVGAGELFF. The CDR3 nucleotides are TGTGCCAGCAGCCAAGGGGGGGTGGGAGCCGGGGAGCTGTTTTTT.

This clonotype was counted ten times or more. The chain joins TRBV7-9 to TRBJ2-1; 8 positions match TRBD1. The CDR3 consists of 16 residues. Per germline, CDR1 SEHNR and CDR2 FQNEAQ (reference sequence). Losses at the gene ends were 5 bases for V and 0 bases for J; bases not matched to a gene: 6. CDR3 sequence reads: CASSGRQGSSYNEQFF. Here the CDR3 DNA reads TGTGCCAGCAGCGGCAGACAGGGGAGCTCCTACAATGAGCAGTTCTTC.

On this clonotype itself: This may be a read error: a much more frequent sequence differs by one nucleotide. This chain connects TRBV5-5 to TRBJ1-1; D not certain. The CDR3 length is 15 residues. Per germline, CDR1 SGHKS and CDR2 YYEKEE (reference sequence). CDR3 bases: TGTGCCAGCAGCACCCAGGCAGTAATGAACACTGAAGCTCTCTTT. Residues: CASSTQAVMNTEALF.

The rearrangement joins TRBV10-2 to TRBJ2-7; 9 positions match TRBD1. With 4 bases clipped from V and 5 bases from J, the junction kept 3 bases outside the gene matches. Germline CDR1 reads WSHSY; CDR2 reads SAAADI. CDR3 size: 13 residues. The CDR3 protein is CASSATGGDEQYF. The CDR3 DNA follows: TGCGCCAGCAGTGCCACAGGGGGCGACGAGCAGTACTTC.

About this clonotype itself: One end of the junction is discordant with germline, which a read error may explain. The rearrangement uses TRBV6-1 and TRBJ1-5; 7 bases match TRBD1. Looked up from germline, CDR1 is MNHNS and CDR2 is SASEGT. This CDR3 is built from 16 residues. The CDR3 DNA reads TGTGCCAGCAGTGATCGAGGGACAGTCAATAATCATCCCCAGCATTTT. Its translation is CASSDRGTVNNHPQHF.

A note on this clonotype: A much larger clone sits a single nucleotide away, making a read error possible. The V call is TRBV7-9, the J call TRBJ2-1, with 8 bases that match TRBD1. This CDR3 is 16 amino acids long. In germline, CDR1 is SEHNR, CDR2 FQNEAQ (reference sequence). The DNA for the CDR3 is TGTGCCAGCAGCTTGGACAGGGTAATGTCCTACAGTGAGCAGTTCTTC. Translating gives CASSLDRVMSYSEQFF.

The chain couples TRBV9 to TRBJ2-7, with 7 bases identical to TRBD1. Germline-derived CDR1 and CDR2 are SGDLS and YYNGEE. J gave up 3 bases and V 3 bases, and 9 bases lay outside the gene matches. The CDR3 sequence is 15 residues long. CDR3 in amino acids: CASSAGTANLYEQYF. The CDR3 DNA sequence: TGTGCCAGCAGCGCCGGGACAGCTAACCTCTACGAGCAGTACTTC.

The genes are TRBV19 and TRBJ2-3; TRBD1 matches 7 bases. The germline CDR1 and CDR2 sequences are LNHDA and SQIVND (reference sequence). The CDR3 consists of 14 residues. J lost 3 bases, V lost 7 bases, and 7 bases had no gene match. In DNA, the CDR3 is TGTGCCAGTACCCGGACAGGTCGGACAGATACGCAGTATTTT. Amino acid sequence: CASTRTGRTDTQYF.

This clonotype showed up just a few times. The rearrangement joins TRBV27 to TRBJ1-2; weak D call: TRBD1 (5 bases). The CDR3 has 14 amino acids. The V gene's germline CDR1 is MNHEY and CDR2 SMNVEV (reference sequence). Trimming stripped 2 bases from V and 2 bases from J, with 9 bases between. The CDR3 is CASSLAGRNYGYTF. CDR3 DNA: TGTGCCAGCAGTTTAGCGGGGCGCAACTATGGCTACACCTTC.

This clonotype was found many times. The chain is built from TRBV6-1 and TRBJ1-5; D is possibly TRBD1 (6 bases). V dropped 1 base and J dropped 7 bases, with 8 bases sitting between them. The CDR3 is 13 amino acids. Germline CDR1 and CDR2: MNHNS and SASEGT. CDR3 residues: CASSEVGAQPQHF. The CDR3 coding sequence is TGTGCCAGCAGTGAAGTGGGGGCGCAGCCCCAGCATTTT.

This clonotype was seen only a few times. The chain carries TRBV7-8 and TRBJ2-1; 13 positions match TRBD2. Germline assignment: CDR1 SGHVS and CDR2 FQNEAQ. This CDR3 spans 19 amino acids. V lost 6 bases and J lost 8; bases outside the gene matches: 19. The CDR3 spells CASSLPRTSGRPSADEQFF. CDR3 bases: TGTGCCAGCAGTCTACCAAGGACTAGCGGGAGACCTTCGGCCGATGAGCAGTTCTTC.

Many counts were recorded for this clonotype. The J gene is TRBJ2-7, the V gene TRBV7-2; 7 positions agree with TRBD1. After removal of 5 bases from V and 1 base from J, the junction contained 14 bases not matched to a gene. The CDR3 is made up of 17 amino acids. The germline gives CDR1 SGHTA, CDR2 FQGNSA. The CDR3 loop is CASSPLNLRQGSYEQYF. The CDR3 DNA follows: TGTGCCAGCAGCCCTCTAAACTTAAGACAGGGATCCTACGAGCAGTACTTC.

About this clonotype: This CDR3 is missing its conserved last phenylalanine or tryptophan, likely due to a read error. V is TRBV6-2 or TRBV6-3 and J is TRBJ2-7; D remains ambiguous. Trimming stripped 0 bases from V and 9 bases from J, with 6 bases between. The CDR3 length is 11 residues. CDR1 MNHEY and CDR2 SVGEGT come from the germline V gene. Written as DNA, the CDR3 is TGTGCCAGCAGTTACTCGGACGGGCAGTACTCC. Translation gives CASSYSDGQYS.

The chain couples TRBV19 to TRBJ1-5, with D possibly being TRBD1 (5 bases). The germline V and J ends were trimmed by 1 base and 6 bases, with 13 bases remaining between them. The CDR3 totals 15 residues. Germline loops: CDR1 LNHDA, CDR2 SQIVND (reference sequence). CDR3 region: CASSIVRAGFQPQHF. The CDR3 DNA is TGTGCCAGTAGTATAGTCCGGGCAGGGTTTCAGCCCCAGCATTTT.

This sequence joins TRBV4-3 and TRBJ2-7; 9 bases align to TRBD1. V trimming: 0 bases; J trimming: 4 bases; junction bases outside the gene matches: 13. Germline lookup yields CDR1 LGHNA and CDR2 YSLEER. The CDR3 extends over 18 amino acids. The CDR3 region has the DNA TGCGCCAGCAGCCAAGACGGATGGGGGGGACAGGGTCGTTACGAGCAGTACTTC. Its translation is CASSQDGWGGQGRYEQYF.

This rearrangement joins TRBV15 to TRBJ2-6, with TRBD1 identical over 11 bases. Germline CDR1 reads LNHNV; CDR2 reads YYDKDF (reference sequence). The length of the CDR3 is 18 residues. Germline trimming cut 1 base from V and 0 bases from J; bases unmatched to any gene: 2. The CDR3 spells CATSRAGTGGSGANVLTF. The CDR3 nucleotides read TGTGCCACCAGCAGAGCCGGGACAGGGGGCTCTGGGGCCAACGTCCTGACTTTC.

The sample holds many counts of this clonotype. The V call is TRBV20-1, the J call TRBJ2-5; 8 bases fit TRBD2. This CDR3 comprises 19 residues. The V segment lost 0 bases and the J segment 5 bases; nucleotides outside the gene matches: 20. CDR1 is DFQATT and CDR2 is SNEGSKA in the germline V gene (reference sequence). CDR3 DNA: TGCAGTGCTAGAGATGGAGAAGGCACTACTAGCGGCCCAAGGGAGACCCAGTACTTC. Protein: CSARDGEGTTSGPRETQYF.

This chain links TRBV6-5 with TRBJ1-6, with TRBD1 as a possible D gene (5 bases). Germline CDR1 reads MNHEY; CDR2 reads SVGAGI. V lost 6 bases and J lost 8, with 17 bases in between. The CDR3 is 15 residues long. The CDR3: CASRGTWTAHSPLHF. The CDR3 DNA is TGTGCCAGCAGAGGGACCTGGACTGCACATTCACCCCTCCACTTT.